The entry below describes one T cell receptor (beta chain). No antigen is known for it. PCR used 60 Vbeta primers and 13 Jbeta primers. Some clones are missing from TCRdb's copy, which holds only in-frame ones; the method was immunoSEQ multiplex PCR. The sample has about 130,000 clones, 80% seen once. The sample is drawn from a study of cytomegalovirus exposure and HLA in healthy donors. Overall study findings and caveats: Cytomegalovirus-associated status was assigned to 164 TCR beta chains.

Germline CDR1 is GTSNPN and CDR2 is SVGIG (reference sequence). V was clipped by 4 bases and J by 4 bases; unmatched bases: 11. CDR3 length: 15 residues. This receptor was obtained from a young man in good health. This chain connects TRBV30 to TRBJ2-5; TRBD1 matches 8 bases. Sequencing was performed on PBMCs. CDR3 nucleotides: TGTGCCTGGAAATTGGCCGGGACAGGACGAGAGACCCAGTACTTC. Its protein is CAWKLAGTGRETQYF.